This entry lists 14 T cell receptor beta chains sequenced from one sample in a study of glioma-infiltrating T cells after dendritic cell vaccination. Assay used: immunoSEQ multiplex PCR; TCRdb lists only in-frame clones, some missing. The table includes around 62,000 clones, 75% to 85% detected once. Sequenced material: blood, taken before dendritic cell vaccination. All receptors derive from a human donor with glioblastoma.

The chain recombines TRBV7-2 with TRBJ2-7, with no clear D. The CDR3 is made up of 15 amino acids. Germline V gives CDR1 SGHTA, CDR2 FQGNSA. The V end was cut by 5 bases, the J end by 2 bases, with 16 bases between. DNA for the CDR3: TGTGCCAGCAGCCTCCTCTCTGTGGCCCCCTACGAGCAGTACTTC. This encodes CASSLLSVAPYEQYF.

The CDR3 spells CASAPSSRADTQYF. CDR3 coding DNA: TGTGCCAGCGCGCCTTCTTCCCGGGCAGATACGCAGTATTTT. V and J are TRBV9 and TRBJ2-3; D not resolved. The CDR3 runs 14 residues. Trimming shortened V by 7 bases and J by 4 bases, and 16 bases separated the two germline ends. Germline lookup yields CDR1 SGDLS and CDR2 YYNGEE.

The chain recombines TRBV28 with TRBJ2-3, with D unclear. Germline values: CDR1 MDHEN, CDR2 SYDVKM. V was shortened by 6 bases and J by 5 bases, with 12 bases between the two germline ends. The CDR3 covers 13 residues. The CDR3 DNA reads TGTGCCAGCAGGCCAGGATTTAGAGATACGCAGTATTTT. Translation: CASRPGFRDTQYF.

This clone was seen once. This rearrangement joins TRBV7-9 to TRBJ1-1; D is uncertain. The germline CDR1 and CDR2 sequences are SEHNR and FQNEAQ (reference sequence). The CDR3 sequence is 14 residues long. Trimming took off 2 bases at V and 0 bases at J, with 7 bases between the two ends. The CDR3 loop is CASSLKQVNTEAFF. CDR3 bases: TGTGCCAGCAGCTTAAAACAAGTGAACACTGAAGCTTTCTTT.

The gene calls are TRBV7-8 and TRBJ2-1; 11 bases match TRBD2. Germline loops: CDR1 SGHVS, CDR2 FQNEAQ. Losses at the gene ends were 5 bases for V and 5 bases for J; bases not matched to a gene: 14. There are 18 residues in the CDR3. The CDR3 DNA reads as TGTGCCAGCAGCCTTAGCGGGGGGGCCAGAGTTGTTGACAATGAGCAGTTCTTC. Its protein is CASSLSGGARVVDNEQFF.

The chain has TRBV7-2 and TRBJ2-3, with 12 bases matching TRBD2. CDR1 is SGHTA and CDR2 is FQGNSA in the germline V gene. V gave up 3 bases and J gave up 1 base; unmatched junction bases: 8. This CDR3 has 18 amino acids. CDR3 sequence (DNA): TGTGCCAGCAGCTTCACACTAGCGGGGGGCATAGGCACAGATACGCAGTATTTT. Protein sequence: CASSFTLAGGIGTDTQYF.

The chain recombines TRBV30 with TRBJ1-1, with D perhaps TRBD1 (5 bases). The V end was cut by 5 bases, the J end by 4 bases, with 14 bases between. The CDR3 sequence is 13 residues long. CDR1 is GTSNPN, CDR2 SVGIG, per germline (reference sequence). CDR3 sequence (DNA): TGTGCCTGGGCAGGACACGCGACCACTGAAGCTTTCTTT. It specifies CAWAGHATTEAFF.

This clone showed up just once. This sequence joins TRBV16 and TRBJ2-3, with a possible D match to TRBD1 (6 bases). V gave up 2 bases and J gave up 2 bases, with 14 bases separating them. Germline V gives CDR1 KGHSY, CDR2 FQNENV. This CDR3 is 16 amino acids long. CDR3 sequence: CASSQLGDTHTDTQYF. CDR3 in DNA: TGTGCCAGCAGCCAACTTGGGGACACGCACACAGATACGCAGTATTTT.

The J gene is TRBJ2-1, the V gene TRBV18, with D perhaps matching TRBD2 (7 bases). V was pared by 4 bases and J by 7 bases, with 11 bases between. The CDR3 has 13 amino acids. Looked up from germline, CDR1 is KGHSH and CDR2 is LQKENI. DNA of the CDR3: TGTGCCAGCTCACGGGGGGGCCCAAATGAGCAGTTCTTC. It encodes CASSRGGPNEQFF.

This chain links TRBV5-8 with TRBJ2-3; 9 nucleotides align to TRBD1. V trimming: 4 bases; J trimming: 0 bases; junction bases outside the gene matches: 6. Germline CDR1 and CDR2: SGHTS and YDEGEE. The CDR3 is 16 amino acids. The CDR3 loop is CASSRTGDSSTDTQYF. For the CDR3, the DNA is TGTGCCAGCAGCCGGACAGGGGACAGTAGCACAGATACGCAGTATTTT.

This clone was counted a few times. The chain has TRBV19 and TRBJ1-5, with D possibly TRBD1 on 6 matching bases. The germline CDR1 and CDR2 sequences are LNHDA and SQIVND (reference sequence). The V and J ends lost 1 base and 1 base respectively, with 11 bases between them. The CDR3 totals 16 residues. The DNA for the CDR3 is TGTGCCAGTAGTATAGTTCTGGGGGCCAGCAATCAGCCCCAGCATTTT. It specifies CASSIVLGASNQPQHF.

V usage is TRBV11-2 and J usage is TRBJ1-5, with 9 bases fitting TRBD1. CDR3 length: 15 amino acids. Germline values: CDR1 SGHAT, CDR2 FQNNGV. V lost 4 bases, J lost 0 bases, and 1 base stayed unmatched. CDR3 DNA: TGTGCCAGCAGCTCGGACAGGGGTAGCAATCAGCCCCAGCATTTT. It yields the protein CASSSDRGSNQPQHF.

The chain combines TRBV5-4 with TRBJ2-5, with 8 positions matching TRBD2. CDR3 size: 15 residues. J gave up 5 bases and V 0 bases, and 6 bases lay outside the gene matches. Germline V gene sequence: CDR1 SGHNT, CDR2 YYREEE (reference sequence). The CDR3 is CASSLAQRGPETQYF. CDR3 in DNA: TGTGCCAGCAGCTTGGCCCAGCGGGGGCCGGAGACCCAGTACTTC.

J is TRBJ2-7 and V is TRBV14, with TRBD1 matching 9 bases. The CDR3 loop spans 16 amino acids. Trimming cost V 7 bases and J 2 bases; bases outside gene matches: 12. From germline, CDR1 is SGHDN and CDR2 FVKESK. CDR3 sequence (DNA): TGTGCCAGCACCCCCGCCTGGTGGACAGGGGCCTACGAGCAGTACTTC. Amino acids: CASTPAWWTGAYEQYF.